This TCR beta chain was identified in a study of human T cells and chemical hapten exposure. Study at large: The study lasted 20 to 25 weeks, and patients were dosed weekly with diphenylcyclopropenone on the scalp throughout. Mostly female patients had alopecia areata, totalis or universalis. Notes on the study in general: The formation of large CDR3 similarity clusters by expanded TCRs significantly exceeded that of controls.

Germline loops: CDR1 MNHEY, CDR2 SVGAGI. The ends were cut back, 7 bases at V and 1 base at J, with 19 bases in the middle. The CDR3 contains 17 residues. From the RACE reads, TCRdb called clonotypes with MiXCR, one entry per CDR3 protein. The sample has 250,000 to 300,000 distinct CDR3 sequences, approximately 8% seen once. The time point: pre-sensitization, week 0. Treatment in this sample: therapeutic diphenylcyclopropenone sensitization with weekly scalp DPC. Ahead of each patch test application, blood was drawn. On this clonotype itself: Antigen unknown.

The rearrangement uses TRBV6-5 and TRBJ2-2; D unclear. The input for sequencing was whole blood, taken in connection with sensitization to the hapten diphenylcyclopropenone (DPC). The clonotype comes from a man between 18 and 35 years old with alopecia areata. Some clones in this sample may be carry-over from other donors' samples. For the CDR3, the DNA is TGTGCCAGCAACAAATATGTTGGGGATCAGAACACCGGGGAGCTGTTTTTT. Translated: CASNKYVGDQNTGELFF.